This TCR beta chain was recorded in a study of blood T cells in healthy people across ages. Study-level results: Whereas aged donors had fewer naive CD4+ cells, long-lived donors had more of them and higher diversity. TCR beta diversity correlated strongly with naive T cell percentage. Age showed a roughly linear inverse relationship with TCR beta diversity per million T cells.

Isolation recovered at least 7 million PBMCs from every sample. Germline V gene data show CDR1 as ENHRY and CDR2 as SYGVKD. J lost 11 bases, V lost 7 bases, and 14 bases had no gene match. The CDR3 loop spans 14 amino acids. With a J-beta primer mix and a sample-barcoded 5' primer, a second PCR ran 7 to 11 cycles. TCRdb ran MiXCR on the 5' RACE reads and lists one entry per CDR3 protein. The table lists about 1,500,000 distinct CDR3 sequences, roughly 45% of them singletons. On this clonotype itself: Its target is unknown.

The receptor's source is a woman aged 18-29 years in good health. Material for sequencing was blood. The genes are TRBV10-3 and TRBJ2-5, with 9 positions matching TRBD1. CDR3 region: CAITSTGGWNEQYF. In DNA form, the CDR3 reads TGTGCCATCACCTCGACAGGGGGTTGGAATGAGCAGTACTTC.